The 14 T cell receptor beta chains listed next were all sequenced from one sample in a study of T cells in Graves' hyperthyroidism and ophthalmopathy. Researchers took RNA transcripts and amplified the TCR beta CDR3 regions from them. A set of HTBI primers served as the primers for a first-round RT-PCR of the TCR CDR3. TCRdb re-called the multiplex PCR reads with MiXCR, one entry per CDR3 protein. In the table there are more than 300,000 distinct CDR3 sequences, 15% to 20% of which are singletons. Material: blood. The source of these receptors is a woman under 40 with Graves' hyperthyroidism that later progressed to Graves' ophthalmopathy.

CDR3: CAWSWTSGSTSSQFF. CDR3 bases: TGTGCCTGGAGTTGGACTAGCGGGAGTACATCGTCTCAGTTCTTC. This chain uses TRBV30 with TRBJ2-1; 13 bases agree with TRBD2. The CDR3 extends over 15 amino acids. V lost 2 bases and J lost 13; bases outside the gene matches: 11. CDR1 and CDR2 (germline): GTSNPN, SVGIG (reference sequence).

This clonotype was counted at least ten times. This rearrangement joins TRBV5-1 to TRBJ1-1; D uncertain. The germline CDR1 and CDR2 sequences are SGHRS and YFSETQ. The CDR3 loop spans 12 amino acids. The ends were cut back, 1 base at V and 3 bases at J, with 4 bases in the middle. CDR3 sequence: CASSLPDTEAFF. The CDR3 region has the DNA TGCGCCAGCAGCTTGCCAGACACTGAAGCTTTCTTT.

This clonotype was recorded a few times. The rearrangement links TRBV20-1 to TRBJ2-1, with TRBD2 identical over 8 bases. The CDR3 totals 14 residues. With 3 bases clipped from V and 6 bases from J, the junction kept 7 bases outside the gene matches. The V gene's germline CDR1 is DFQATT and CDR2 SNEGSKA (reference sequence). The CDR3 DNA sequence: TGCAGTGCTAGTTACGGGGGGGCGAGCAATGAGCAGTTCTTC. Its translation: CSASYGGASNEQFF.

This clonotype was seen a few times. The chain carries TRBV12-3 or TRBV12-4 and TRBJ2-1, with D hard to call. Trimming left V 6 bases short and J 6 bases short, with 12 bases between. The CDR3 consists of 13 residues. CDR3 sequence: CASRPAWINEQFF. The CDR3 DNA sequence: TGTGCCAGCAGACCCGCCTGGATCAATGAGCAGTTCTTC.

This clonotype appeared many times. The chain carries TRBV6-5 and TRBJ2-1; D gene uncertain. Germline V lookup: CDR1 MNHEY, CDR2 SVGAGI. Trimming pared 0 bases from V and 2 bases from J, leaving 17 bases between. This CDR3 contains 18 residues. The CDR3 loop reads CASSYSSRAEPPYNEQFF. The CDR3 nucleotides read TGTGCCAGCAGTTACTCGAGTAGGGCGGAACCACCCTACAATGAGCAGTTCTTC.

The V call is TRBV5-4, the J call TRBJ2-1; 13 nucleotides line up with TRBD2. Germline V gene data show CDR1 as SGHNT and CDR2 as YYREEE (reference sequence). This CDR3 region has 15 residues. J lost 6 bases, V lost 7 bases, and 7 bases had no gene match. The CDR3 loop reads CASHVGLAGANEQFF. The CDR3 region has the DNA TGTGCCAGCCACGTTGGACTAGCGGGAGCCAATGAGCAGTTCTTC.

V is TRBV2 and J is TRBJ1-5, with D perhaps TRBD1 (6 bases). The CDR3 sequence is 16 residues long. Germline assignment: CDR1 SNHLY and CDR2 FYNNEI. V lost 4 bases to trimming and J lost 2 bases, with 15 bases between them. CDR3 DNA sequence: TGTGCCAGCAGTGGGGGGGCCTCAGCCGGCAATCAGCCCCAGCATTTT. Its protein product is CASSGGASAGNQPQHF.

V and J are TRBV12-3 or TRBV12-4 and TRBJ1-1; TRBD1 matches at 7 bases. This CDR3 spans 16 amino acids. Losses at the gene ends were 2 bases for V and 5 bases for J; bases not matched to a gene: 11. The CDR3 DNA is TGTGCCAGCAGTTTAAGAGGTGGGCAGGGGGGAACTGAAGCTTTCTTT. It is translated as CASSLRGGQGGTEAFF.

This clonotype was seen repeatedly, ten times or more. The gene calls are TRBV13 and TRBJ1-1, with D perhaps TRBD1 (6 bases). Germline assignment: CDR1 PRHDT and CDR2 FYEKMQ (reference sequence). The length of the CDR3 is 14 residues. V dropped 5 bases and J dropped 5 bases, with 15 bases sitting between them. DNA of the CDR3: TGTGCCAGCAGCAACGCGCAGGGGCGGACTGAAGCTTTCTTT. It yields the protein CASSNAQGRTEAFF.

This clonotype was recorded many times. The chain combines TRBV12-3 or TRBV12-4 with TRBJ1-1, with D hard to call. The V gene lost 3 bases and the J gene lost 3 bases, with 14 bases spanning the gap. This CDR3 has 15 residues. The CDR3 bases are TGTGCCAGCAGTTTTTTTAGGGTTTTGGACACTGAAGCTTTCTTT. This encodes CASSFFRVLDTEAFF.

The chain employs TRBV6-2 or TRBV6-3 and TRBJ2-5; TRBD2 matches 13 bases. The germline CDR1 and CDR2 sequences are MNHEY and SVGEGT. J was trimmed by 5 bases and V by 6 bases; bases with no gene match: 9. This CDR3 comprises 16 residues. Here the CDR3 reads CASSNGLAGAWETQYF. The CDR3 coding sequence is TGTGCCAGCAGCAACGGACTAGCGGGGGCATGGGAGACCCAGTACTTC.

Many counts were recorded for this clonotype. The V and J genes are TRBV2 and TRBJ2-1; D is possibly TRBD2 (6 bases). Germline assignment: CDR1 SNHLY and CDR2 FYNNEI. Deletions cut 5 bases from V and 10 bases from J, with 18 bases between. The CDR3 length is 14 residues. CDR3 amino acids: CASSSRRVQQEQFF. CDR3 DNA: TGTGCCAGCAGTTCCCGGAGGGTACAGCAAGAGCAGTTCTTC.

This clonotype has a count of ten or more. Written as DNA, the CDR3 is TGCAGTGCTAGCGAACGGGGTTCTGGGGAGCAGTACTTC. Amino acid sequence: CSASERGSGEQYF. This chain joins TRBV20-1 and TRBJ2-7; tentatively, D is TRBD2 (5 bases). The CDR3 consists of 13 residues. The germline V gene encodes CDR1 DFQATT and CDR2 SNEGSKA (reference sequence). Trimming removed 3 bases from V and 7 bases from J, with 16 bases in between.

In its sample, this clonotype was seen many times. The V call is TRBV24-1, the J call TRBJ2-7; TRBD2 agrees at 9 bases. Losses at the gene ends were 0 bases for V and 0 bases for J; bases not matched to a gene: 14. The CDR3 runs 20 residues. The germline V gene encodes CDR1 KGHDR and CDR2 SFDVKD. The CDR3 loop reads CATSDLHRSTSGGYSYEQYF. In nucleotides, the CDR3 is TGTGCCACCAGTGATTTGCACCGTAGTACGAGCGGGGGGTACTCCTACGAGCAGTACTTC.